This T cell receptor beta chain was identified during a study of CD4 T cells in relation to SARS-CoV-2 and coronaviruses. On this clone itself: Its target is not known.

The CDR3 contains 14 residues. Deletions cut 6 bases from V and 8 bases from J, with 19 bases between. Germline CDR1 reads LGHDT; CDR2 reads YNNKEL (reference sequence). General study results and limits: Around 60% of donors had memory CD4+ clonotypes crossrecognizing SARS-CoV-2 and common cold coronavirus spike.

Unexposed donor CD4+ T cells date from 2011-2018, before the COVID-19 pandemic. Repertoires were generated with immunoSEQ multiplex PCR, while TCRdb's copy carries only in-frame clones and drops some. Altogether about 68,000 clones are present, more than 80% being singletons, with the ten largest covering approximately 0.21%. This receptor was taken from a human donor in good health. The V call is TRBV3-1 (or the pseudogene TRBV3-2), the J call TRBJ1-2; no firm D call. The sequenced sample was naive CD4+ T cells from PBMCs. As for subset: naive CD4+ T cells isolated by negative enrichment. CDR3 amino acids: CASRPKVGSEGYTF. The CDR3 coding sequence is TGTGCCAGCAGGCCAAAAGTGGGATCTGAAGGCTACACCTTC.